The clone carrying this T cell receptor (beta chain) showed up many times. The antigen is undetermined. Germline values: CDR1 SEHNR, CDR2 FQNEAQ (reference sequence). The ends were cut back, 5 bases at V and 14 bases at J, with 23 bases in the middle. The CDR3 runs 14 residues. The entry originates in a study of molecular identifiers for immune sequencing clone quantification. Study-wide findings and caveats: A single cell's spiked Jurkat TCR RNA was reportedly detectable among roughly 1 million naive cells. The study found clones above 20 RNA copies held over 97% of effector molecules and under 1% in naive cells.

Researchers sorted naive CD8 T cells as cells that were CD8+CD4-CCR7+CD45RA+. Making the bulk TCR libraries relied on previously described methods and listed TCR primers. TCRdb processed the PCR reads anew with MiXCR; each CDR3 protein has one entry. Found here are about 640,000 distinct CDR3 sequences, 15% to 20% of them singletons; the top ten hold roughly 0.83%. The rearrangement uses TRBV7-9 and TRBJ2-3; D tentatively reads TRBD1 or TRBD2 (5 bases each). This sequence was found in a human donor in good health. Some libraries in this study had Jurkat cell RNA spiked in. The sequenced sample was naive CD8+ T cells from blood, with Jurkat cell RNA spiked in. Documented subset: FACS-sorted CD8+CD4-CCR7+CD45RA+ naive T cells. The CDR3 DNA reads TGTGCCAGCAGCCCGGGACCTCAGGACCCTTATGGGTATTTT. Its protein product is CASSPGPQDPYGYF.